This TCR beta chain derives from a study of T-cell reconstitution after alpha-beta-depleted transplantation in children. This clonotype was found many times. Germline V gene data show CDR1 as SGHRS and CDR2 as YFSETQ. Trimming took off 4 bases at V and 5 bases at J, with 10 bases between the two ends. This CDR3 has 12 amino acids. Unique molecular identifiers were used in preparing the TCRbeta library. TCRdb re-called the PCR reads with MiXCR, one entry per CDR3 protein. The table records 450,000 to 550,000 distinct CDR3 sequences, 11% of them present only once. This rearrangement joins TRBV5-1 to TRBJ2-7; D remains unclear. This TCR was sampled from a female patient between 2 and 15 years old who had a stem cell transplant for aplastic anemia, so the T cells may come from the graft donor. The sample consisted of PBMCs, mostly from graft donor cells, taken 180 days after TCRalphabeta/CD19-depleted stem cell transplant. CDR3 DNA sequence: TGCGCCAGCAGCCTCGTGAGCCACGAGCAGTACTTC. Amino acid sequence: CASSLVSHEQYF.